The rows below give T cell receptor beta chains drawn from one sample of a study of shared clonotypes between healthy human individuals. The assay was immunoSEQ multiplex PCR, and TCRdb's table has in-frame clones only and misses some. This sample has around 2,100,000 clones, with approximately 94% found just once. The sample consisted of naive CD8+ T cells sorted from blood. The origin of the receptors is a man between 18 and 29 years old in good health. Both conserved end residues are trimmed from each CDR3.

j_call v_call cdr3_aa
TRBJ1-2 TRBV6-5 ASSYSTGGYGYT
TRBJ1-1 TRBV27 ASSLGTGAFNTEAF
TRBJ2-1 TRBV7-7 ASSFGQGAYNEQF
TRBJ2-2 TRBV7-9 ASSLAYSTSPGELF
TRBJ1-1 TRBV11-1 ASSPPGQGWDTEAF
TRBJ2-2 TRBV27 ASSFAGGTGELF
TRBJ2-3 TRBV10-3 AISDPGTGKTDTQY
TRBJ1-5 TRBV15 ATSTPTEGSYQPQH
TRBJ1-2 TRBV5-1 ASSFVRTGGLDNYGYT
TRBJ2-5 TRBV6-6 ASSFKETQY
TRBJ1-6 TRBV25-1 ASSEEGTFTFNSPLH
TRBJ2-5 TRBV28 AHSRGLETQY
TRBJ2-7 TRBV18 ASYGQGSEQY
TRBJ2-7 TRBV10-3 AISESVNEQY
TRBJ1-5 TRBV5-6 ASTIGDQPQH
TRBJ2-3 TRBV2 ASSDLITDTQY
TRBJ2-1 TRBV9 ASSPSWSSYNEQF
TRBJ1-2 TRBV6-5 ASSYRGVIGYT
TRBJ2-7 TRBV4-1 ASSQDWGRLNYEQY
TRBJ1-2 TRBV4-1 ASSQDKGRDYGYT
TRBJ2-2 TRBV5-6 ASSPYRLRNTGELF
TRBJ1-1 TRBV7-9 ASSLIVGGTEAF
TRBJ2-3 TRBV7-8 ASRPGLSSTDTQY
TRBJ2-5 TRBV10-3 AISETRDQETQY
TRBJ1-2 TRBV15 ATSRDLGDGYT
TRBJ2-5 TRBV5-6 ASSESGQGKETQY
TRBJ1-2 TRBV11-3 ASSLLRVSEYGYT
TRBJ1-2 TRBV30 AWSEGQGAGGYT
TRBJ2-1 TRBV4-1 ASSQKEGGGYEQF
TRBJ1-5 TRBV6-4 ASSRDRANQPQH
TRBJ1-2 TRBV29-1 SVEFRSGYT
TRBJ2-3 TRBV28 ASSSVVGGQGIDTQY
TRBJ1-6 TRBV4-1 ASSQADSYNSPLH
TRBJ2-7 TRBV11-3 ASSLRGKGGIYEQY
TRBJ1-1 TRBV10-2 ASSEVDRGLNTEAF
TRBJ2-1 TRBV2 ASSGTLAVYNEQF
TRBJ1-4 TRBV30 AWSVLRLRRGATNEKLF
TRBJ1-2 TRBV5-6 ASSLGGLRGYT
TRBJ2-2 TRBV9 ASSPGLAGYTGELF
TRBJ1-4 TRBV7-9 ASSAAGTSKKLF
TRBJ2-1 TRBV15 ATKGVGYNEQF
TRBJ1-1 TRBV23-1 ASSQTVNGADTEAF
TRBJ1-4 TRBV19 ASSGWHATNEKLF
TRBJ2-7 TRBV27 ASSIAGTGAYEQY
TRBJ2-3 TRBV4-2 ASSQETGTDTQY
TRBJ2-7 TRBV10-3 AISDRGEQY
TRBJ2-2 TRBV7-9 ASSRDTGELF
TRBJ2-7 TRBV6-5 ASSLRPTPFEQY
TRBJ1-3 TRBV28 ASSFRGTGNTIY
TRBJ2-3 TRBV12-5 ASGFGFDTQY
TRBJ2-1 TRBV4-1 ASSQGTEMEQF
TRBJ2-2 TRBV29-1 SVEGGLNTGELF
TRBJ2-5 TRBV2 ASIGRPTQETQY
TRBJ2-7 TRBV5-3 ARSLAGASDSYEQY
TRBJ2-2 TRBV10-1 ASSEAGGTGELF
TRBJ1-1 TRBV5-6 ASSRQAAEAF
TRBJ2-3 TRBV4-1 ASSQVGVSGTDTQY
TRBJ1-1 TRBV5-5 ASSLVQRWGTEAF